The 20 T cell receptor beta chains presented below share a single source sample, sequenced in a study of monozygotic twins with inflammatory bowel disease. TCRdb reprocessed the 5' RACE reads and keeps a single row for each CDR3 protein, giving no DNA. The sample table includes 350,000 to 550,000 distinct CDR3 sequences. Material: blood. The receptor set was obtained from a human donor with ulcerative colitis or Crohn's disease, or a healthy co-twin of an affected twin (not recorded which).

V usage is TRBV11-1 and J usage is TRBJ2-3; the D gene TCRdb calls, TRBD1, cannot be checked with no DNA. Germline V CDR1 and CDR2: SGHAT, FQDESV (reference sequence). CDR3 size: 20 residues. The CDR3: CASSPLGPRTGTEFTDTQYF. Full variable domain (remainder filled in from reference TRBV11-1 and TRBJ2-3): EAEVAQSPRYKITEKSQAVAFWCDPISGHATLYWYRQILGQGPELLVQFQDESVVDDSQLPKDRFSAERLKGVDSTLKIQPAELGDSAMYLCASSPLGPRTGTEFTDTQYFGPGTRLTVL.

This chain uses TRBV20-1 with TRBJ2-5; with no DNA, the TCRdb D assignment of TRBD1 cannot be verified. Looked up from germline, CDR1 is DFQATT and CDR2 is SNEGSKA (reference sequence). The CDR3 length is 16 residues. CDR3 protein: CSARDGRTPIEETQYF.

The rearrangement links TRBV7-9 to TRBJ1-3; TCRdb designates TRBD1, a call that cannot be tested without DNA. The CDR3 loop spans 16 amino acids. The V gene's germline CDR1 is SEHNR and CDR2 FQNEAQ (reference sequence). CDR3 sequence: CASSHGPGEGGNTIYF.

The V and J genes are TRBV6-1 and TRBJ2-7; lacking DNA, the TRBD1 call made by TCRdb goes unchecked. CDR3 length: 14 amino acids. The V gene's germline CDR1 is MNHNS and CDR2 SASEGT. The CDR3 sequence: CASRTTGGSYEQYF.

The J gene is TRBJ2-7, the V gene TRBV30. In germline, CDR1 is GTSNPN, CDR2 SVGIG (reference sequence). The CDR3 consists of 13 residues. CDR3 amino acids: CAWNMGSSYEQYF.

The chain uses TRBV5-1 and TRBJ2-2; absent DNA, TCRdb's TRBD1 call cannot be checked. The CDR3 totals 15 residues. The germline V gene has CDR1 SGHRS and CDR2 YFSETQ. The CDR3 sequence is CASSPRRGNTGELFF.

The chain employs TRBV12-3 or TRBV12-4 and TRBJ2-2; the D gene TCRdb calls, TRBD1, cannot be checked with no DNA. This CDR3 comprises 13 residues. CDR3 protein: CASSKGVAGELFF.

The chain uses TRBV12-3 or TRBV12-4 and TRBJ2-1; TCRdb designates TRBD1, a call that cannot be tested without DNA. The CDR3 extends over 12 amino acids. This CDR3 is CASSRTGYEQFF.

The V call is TRBV20-1, the J call TRBJ2-7. The germline V gene has CDR1 DFQATT and CDR2 SNEGSKA (reference sequence). This CDR3 is 12 amino acids long. CDR3 sequence: CSADSDGDEQYF.

The chain combines TRBV28 with TRBJ2-7. Germline V lookup: CDR1 MDHEN, CDR2 SYDVKM. The CDR3 runs 13 residues. CDR3 protein: CASNVLGTYEQYF.

The gene calls are TRBV18 and TRBJ1-4; the D gene TCRdb calls, TRBD1, cannot be checked with no DNA. The germline CDR1 and CDR2 sequences are KGHSH and LQKENI. This CDR3 is 17 amino acids long. The CDR3 is CASSPPRRGLSNEKLFF. Variable domain in full (rest from reference TRBV18 and TRBJ1-4): NAGVMQNPRHLVRRRGQEARLRCSPMKGHSHVYWYRQLPEEGLKFMVYLQKENIIDESGMPKERFSAEFPKEGPSILRIQQVVRGDSAAYFCASSPPRRGLSNEKLFFGSGTQLSVL.

The V call is TRBV20-1, the J call TRBJ2-5; the D call of TRBD1 rests on TCRdb alone, since no DNA is present to check it. This CDR3 has 13 residues. Germline V gene data show CDR1 as DFQATT and CDR2 as SNEGSKA (reference sequence). The CDR3 region is CSARGTGGETQYF.

The chain carries TRBV5-1 and TRBJ1-2; TCRdb reports TRBD1, a call that lacks DNA to check it against. The CDR3 has 15 residues. CDR1 is SGHRS, CDR2 YFSETQ, per germline. CDR3 sequence: CASSLDRGGENGYTF.

The V gene is TRBV4-3, the J gene TRBJ2-1; the D gene TCRdb calls, TRBD1, cannot be checked with no DNA. The germline gives CDR1 LGHNA, CDR2 YSLEER. The CDR3 consists of 17 residues. The CDR3 loop reads CASGQDIMGTIYNEQFF.

The rearrangement uses TRBV5-1 and TRBJ2-3. Germline V gene lookup returns CDR1 SGHRS and CDR2 YFSETQ. This CDR3 is built from 15 residues. This chain's CDR3 is CASSLGGPNGDTQYF.

The chain uses TRBV10-3 and TRBJ1-1. Germline V gene lookup returns CDR1 ENHRY and CDR2 SYGVKD. This CDR3 has 12 residues. The CDR3 loop reads CAPSDPRTEAFF.

The chain links TRBV28 to TRBJ1-6; the D call from TCRdb, TRBD1, cannot be confirmed without DNA. This CDR3 contains 15 residues. In germline, CDR1 is MDHEN, CDR2 SYDVKM. CDR3 sequence: CASSLLGDRNSPLHF. Together with reference TRBV28 and TRBJ1-6, the CDR3 gives the full variable domain: DVKVTQSSRYLVKRTGEKVFLECVQDMDHENMFWYRQDPGLGLRLIYFSYDVKMKEKGDIPEGYSVSREKKERFSLILESASTNQTSMYLCASSLLGDRNSPLHFGNGTRLTVT.

The chain is built from TRBV5-1 and TRBJ1-4. The V gene's germline CDR1 is SGHRS and CDR2 YFSETQ. This CDR3 spans 16 amino acids. The CDR3 loop reads CASSWGRAQDNEKLFF. The full variable domain, its missing parts supplied by reference TRBV5-1 and TRBJ1-4, is KAGVTQTPRYLIKTRGQQVTLSCSPISGHRSVSWYQQTPGQGLQFLFEYFSETQRNKGNFPGRFSGRQFSNSRSEMNVSTLELGDSALYLCASSWGRAQDNEKLFFGSGTQLSVL.

V gene TRBV30 combines with J gene TRBJ1-5; TCRdb reports TRBD1, a call that lacks DNA to check it against. The length of the CDR3 is 13 residues. Germline CDR1 and CDR2: GTSNPN and SVGIG (reference sequence). The CDR3 loop is CAWSPNPGQPQHF.

The V call is TRBV7-9, the J call TRBJ1-2; without DNA, the TCRdb call of TRBD1 cannot be checked. Germline CDR1 and CDR2: SEHNR and FQNEAQ (reference sequence). The CDR3 covers 14 residues. CDR3 loop: CASSSSGTSYGYTF.